This T cell receptor (beta chain) was sequenced during a study of blood T cell repertoires in COVID-19. Overall study: The analysed material was cDNA or gDNA that came from T cells, B-cell-depleted T cells, or PBMCs.

Per germline, CDR1 SGDLS and CDR2 YYNGEE. Trimming took off 4 bases at V and 4 bases at J, with 20 bases between the two ends. There are 16 residues in the CDR3. Using immunoSEQ multiplex PCR, the repertoire was profiled, and TCRdb retains in-frame clones only, with some absent. There are fewer than 250,000 clones in the sample; 83% occur only once, and roughly 2.6% lies in the top ten. This TCR was recovered from a woman between 35 and 50 years old with active or convalescent COVID-19. V gene TRBV9 combines with J gene TRBJ1-2; TRBD1 might be the D (6 bases). Sequencing was carried out using peripheral blood. The DNA for the CDR3 is TGTGCCAGCAGCCTAAGACAGGAGGCGATTTTCTATGGCTACACCTTC. Its protein is CASSLRQEAIFYGYTF.